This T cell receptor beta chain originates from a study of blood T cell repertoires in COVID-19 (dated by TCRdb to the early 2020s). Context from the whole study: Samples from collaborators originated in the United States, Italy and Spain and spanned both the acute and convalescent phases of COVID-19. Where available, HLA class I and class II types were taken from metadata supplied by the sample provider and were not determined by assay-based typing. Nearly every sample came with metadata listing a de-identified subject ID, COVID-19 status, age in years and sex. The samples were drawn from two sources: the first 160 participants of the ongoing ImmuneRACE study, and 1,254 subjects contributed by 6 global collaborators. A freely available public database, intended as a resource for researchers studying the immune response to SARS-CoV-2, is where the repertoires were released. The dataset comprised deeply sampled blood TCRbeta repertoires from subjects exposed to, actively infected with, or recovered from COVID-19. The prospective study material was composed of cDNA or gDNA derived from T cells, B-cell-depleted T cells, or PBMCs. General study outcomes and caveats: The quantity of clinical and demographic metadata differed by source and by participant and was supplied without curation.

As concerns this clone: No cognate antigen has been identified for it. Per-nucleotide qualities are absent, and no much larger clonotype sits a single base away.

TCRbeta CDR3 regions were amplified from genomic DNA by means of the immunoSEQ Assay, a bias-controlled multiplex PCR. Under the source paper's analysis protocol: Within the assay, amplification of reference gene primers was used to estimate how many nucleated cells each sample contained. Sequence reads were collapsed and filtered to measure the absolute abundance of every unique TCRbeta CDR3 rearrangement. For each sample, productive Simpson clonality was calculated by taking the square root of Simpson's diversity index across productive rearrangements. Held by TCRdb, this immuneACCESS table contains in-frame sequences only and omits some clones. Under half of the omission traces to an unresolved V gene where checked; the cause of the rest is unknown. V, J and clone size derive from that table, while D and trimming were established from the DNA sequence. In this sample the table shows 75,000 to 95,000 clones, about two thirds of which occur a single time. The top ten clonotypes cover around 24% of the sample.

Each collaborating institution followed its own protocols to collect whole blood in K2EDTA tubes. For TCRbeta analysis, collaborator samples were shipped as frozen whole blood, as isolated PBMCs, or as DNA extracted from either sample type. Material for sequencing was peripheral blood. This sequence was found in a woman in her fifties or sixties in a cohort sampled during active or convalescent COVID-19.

The CDR3 region: CASSAGTGSMNTEAFF. DNA sequence: TGTGCCAGTAGTGCCGGGACAGGTTCCATGAACACTGAAGCTTTCTTT. The chain is encoded by TRBV19 joined to TRBJ1-1, with 8 middle bases fitting TRBD1. At the junction V is shortened by 5 bases and J by 0 bases; bases outside the gene matches: 8. The CDR3, cysteine through phenylalanine, is 16 amino acids long. The read is trimmed to its CDR3 DNA, 48 bases read in frame from base 1. From a lookup of the germline V gene (reference sequence), CDR1 and CDR2 are LNHDA and SQIVND.